The 17 T cell receptor beta chains below all came from one sample that was sequenced in a study of cytomegalovirus exposure and HLA in healthy donors. Primers for the PCR totalled 60 Vbeta and 13 Jbeta. Repertoires were generated with immunoSEQ multiplex PCR, while TCRdb's copy carries only in-frame clones and drops some. The repertoire includes roughly 160,000 clones, over 75% of them detected once, and approximately 4.5% sits in the top ten. The sample comprised PBMCs. These receptors were obtained from a man aged 35 to 55 in good health and CMV-seronegative.

The rearrangement links TRBV6-1 to TRBJ2-7; 7 nucleotides agree with TRBD1. In germline, CDR1 is MNHNS, CDR2 SASEGT. V lost 10 bases to trimming and J lost 0 bases; unmatched junction nucleotides: 3. The CDR3 sequence is 12 residues long. The CDR3 protein is CAIRDSSYEQYF. Written as DNA, the CDR3 is TGTGCCATCCGGGACAGCTCCTACGAGCAGTACTTC.

The chain employs TRBV25-1 and TRBJ1-2, with 7 bases aligning to TRBD1. The germline gives CDR1 MGHDK, CDR2 SYGVNS. Trimming cost V 4 bases and J 11 bases; bases outside gene matches: 10. The CDR3 loop spans 13 amino acids. The CDR3 sequence is CASSGSTQGRYTF. The CDR3 DNA follows: TGTGCCAGCAGTGGATCTACACAGGGGAGGTACACCTTC.

Only a few counts were recorded for this clone. The rearrangement joins TRBV18 to TRBJ1-5, with 9 bases that match TRBD1. V dropped 6 bases and J dropped 10; count of bases not matched to a gene: 10. Per germline, CDR1 KGHSH and CDR2 LQKENI. The CDR3 spans 14 residues. The CDR3 DNA is TGTGCCAGCTCCCCCGGGACAGGGTATCGACCCCAGCATTTT. Residues: CASSPGTGYRPQHF.

V is TRBV7-2 and J is TRBJ2-7, with 8 bases matching TRBD2. Germline CDR1 is SGHTA and CDR2 is FQGNSA. CDR3 length: 15 amino acids. V lost 3 bases, J lost 5 bases, and 9 bases stayed unmatched. The DNA of the CDR3 is TGTGCCAGCAGCTTGTTTGCGGGGGGTTACCACGAGCAGTACTTC. This encodes CASSLFAGGYHEQYF.

This chain links TRBV9 with TRBJ2-3; D is perhaps TRBD2 (6 bases). V lost 3 bases and J 2 bases, leaving 13 bases between the germline ends. Germline V gives CDR1 SGDLS, CDR2 YYNGEE. This CDR3 comprises 15 residues. The CDR3 here is CASSGGWGDTDTQYF. The CDR3 coding sequence is TGTGCCAGCAGCGGAGGGTGGGGGGACACAGATACGCAGTATTTT.

V is TRBV5-1 and J is TRBJ2-2; TRBD2 agrees at 8 bases. V was pared by 3 bases and J by 1 base, with 5 bases of the junction left unmatched. This CDR3 comprises 16 residues. Germline V gives CDR1 SGHRS, CDR2 YFSETQ. CDR3 protein: CASSSAGAGNTGELFF. The CDR3 nucleotides are TGCGCCAGCAGCTCAGCGGGGGCGGGGAACACCGGGGAGCTGTTTTTT.

The V and J genes are TRBV10-1 and TRBJ2-5; 12 bases align to TRBD2. From germline, CDR1 is WNHNN and CDR2 SYGVQD (reference sequence). After removal of 6 bases from V and 1 base from J, the junction contained 3 bases not matched to a gene. The CDR3 has 15 amino acids. Here the CDR3 DNA reads TGCGCCAGCAGAGGACTAGCGGGGACCCAAGAGACCCAGTACTTC. Protein product: CASRGLAGTQETQYF.

The chain recombines TRBV7-8 with TRBJ1-6; 8 positions agree with TRBD1. V was pared by 5 bases and J by 5 bases, with 5 bases of the junction left unmatched. Germline V gene sequence: CDR1 SGHVS, CDR2 FQNEAQ. This CDR3 comprises 15 residues. The DNA for the CDR3 is TGTGCCAGCAGCAACGGACAGGGTAATAATTCACCCCTCCACTTT. Its protein is CASSNGQGNNSPLHF.

CDR3 nucleotide sequence: TGCGCCAGCAGCTCAATCCGACAGGGGAGCGAGCAGTACTTC. Translating it yields CASSSIRQGSEQYF. The V gene is TRBV5-1, the J gene TRBJ2-7; 8 bases map to TRBD1. The germline CDR1 and CDR2 sequences are SGHRS and YFSETQ. The CDR3 extends over 14 amino acids. V was clipped by 3 bases and J by 6 bases; unmatched bases: 8. The full variable domain, rest sourced from reference TRBV5-1 and TRBJ2-7, is KAGVTQTPRYLIKTRGQQVTLSCSPISGHRSVSWYQQTPGQGLQFLFEYFSETQRNKGNFPGRFSGRQFSNSRSEMNVSTLELGDSALYLCASSSIRQGSEQYFGPGTRLTVT.

V is TRBV30 and J is TRBJ2-5; D possibly corresponds to TRBD2 (6 bases). Germline V gene data show CDR1 as GTSNPN and CDR2 as SVGIG (reference sequence). The CDR3 totals 13 residues. Trimming shortened V by 5 bases and J by 1 base, and 11 bases separated the two germline ends. In DNA, the CDR3 is TGTGCCTGGGGGGTCGGGGGCCAAGAGACCCAGTACTTC. Translated: CAWGVGGQETQYF.

The chain carries TRBV10-1 and TRBJ2-7, with 8 bases matching TRBD1. J gave up 5 bases and V 2 bases, and 5 bases lay outside the gene matches. Germline loops: CDR1 WNHNN, CDR2 SYGVQD (reference sequence). The length of the CDR3 is 14 residues. The CDR3 bases are TGCGCCAGCAGTGAGGGACAGGGAGTTCACGAGCAGTACTTC. Protein product: CASSEGQGVHEQYF.

This sequence joins TRBV6-4 and TRBJ2-3; 12 bases are shared with TRBD2. The CDR3 runs to 15 residues. In germline, CDR1 is MRHNA, CDR2 SNTAGT. V was pared by 5 bases and J by 8 bases, with 8 bases of the junction left unmatched. CDR3 residues: CASSPLAGGVGTQYF. CDR3 sequence (DNA): TGTGCCAGCAGTCCACTAGCGGGGGGAGTGGGTACGCAGTATTTT.

This rearrangement joins TRBV5-1 to TRBJ2-1, with 8 bases lining up with TRBD2. Trimming took 3 bases from V and 9 from J; bases not matched to a gene: 14. Germline CDR1 is SGHRS and CDR2 is YFSETQ. This CDR3 is 16 amino acids long. As DNA, the CDR3 is TGCGCCAGCAGCTCCTCCAGTACGGGGGGGTCGGCTGAGCAGTTCTTC. Translation gives CASSSSSTGGSAEQFF.

This chain links TRBV28 with TRBJ1-1; D unclear. The V and J ends lost 3 bases and 1 base respectively, with 6 bases between them. The CDR3 has 13 amino acids. CDR1 MDHEN and CDR2 SYDVKM come from the germline V gene. DNA for the CDR3: TGTGCCAGCAGTTTTCGGTCGAACACTGAAGCTTTCTTT. Its protein is CASSFRSNTEAFF.

The chain employs TRBV6-4 and TRBJ2-3; 7 bases are a match to TRBD1. The CDR3 contains 14 residues. CDR1 MRHNA and CDR2 SNTAGT come from the germline V gene. V lost 6 bases and J lost 5; bases outside the gene matches: 8. The CDR3 DNA sequence: TGTGCCAGCAGCTATACAGGGGATGGAGATACGCAGTATTTT. The encoded protein is CASSYTGDGDTQYF.

The gene calls are TRBV5-1 and TRBJ1-2; 7 nucleotides align to TRBD1. Germline values: CDR1 SGHRS, CDR2 YFSETQ. The CDR3 is 17 residues long. J lost 8 bases, V lost 4 bases, and 20 bases had no gene match. The CDR3, as DNA: TGCGCCAGCAGCCCTGATACGTCGAGAGGACAGGCTGAAGGCTACACCTTC. Its translation: CASSPDTSRGQAEGYTF.

The chain joins TRBV18 to TRBJ2-5, with 11 bases fitting TRBD2. The junction had 4 bases not matched to a gene; V was cut back by 6 bases and J by 1 base. The CDR3 is 15 amino acids. CDR1 and CDR2 (germline): KGHSH, LQKENI. The CDR3 bases are TGTGCCAGCTCTATCCTAGCGGGGGGCCAAGAGACCCAGTACTTC. It specifies CASSILAGGQETQYF.